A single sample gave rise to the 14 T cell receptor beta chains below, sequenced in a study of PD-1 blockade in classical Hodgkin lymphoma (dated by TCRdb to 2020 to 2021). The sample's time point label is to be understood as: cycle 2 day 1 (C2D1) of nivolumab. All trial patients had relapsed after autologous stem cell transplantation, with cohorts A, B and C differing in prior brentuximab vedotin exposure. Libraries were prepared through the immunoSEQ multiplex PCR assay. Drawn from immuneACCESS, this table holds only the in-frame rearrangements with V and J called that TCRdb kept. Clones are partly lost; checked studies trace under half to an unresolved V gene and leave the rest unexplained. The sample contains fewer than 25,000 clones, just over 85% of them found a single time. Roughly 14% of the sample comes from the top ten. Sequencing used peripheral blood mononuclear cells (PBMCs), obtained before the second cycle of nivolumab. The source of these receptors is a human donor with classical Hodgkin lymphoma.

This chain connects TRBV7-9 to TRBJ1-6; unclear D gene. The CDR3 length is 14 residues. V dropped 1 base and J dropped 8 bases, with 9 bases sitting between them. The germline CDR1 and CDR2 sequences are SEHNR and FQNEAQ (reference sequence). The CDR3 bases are TGTGCCAGCAGCTTAGATGGGTCGGATTCACCCCTCCACTTT. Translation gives CASSLDGSDSPLHF.

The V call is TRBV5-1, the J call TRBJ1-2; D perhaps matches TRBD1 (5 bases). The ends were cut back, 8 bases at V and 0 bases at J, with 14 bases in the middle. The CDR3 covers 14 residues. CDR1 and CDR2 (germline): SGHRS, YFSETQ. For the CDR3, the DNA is TGCGCCAGTGGCGAAAAGACAGCTAACTATGGCTACACCTTC. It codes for CASGEKTANYGYTF.

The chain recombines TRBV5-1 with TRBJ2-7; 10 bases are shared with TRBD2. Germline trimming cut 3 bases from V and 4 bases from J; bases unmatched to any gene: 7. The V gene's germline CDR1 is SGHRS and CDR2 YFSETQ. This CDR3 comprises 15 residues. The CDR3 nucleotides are TGCGCCAGCAGCTATCTAGCGGGGGATAGTTACGAGCAGTACTTC. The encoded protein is CASSYLAGDSYEQYF.

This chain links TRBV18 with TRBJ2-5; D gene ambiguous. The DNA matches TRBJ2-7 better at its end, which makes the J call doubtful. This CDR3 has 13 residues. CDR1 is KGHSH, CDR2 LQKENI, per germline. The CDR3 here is CASSPPRNYEQYF. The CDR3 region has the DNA TGTGCCAGCTCACCACCGAGAAATTACGAGCAGTACTTC.

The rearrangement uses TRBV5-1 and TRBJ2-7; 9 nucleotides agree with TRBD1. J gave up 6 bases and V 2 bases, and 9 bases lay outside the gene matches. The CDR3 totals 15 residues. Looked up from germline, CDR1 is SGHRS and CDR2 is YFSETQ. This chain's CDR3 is CASSFTGQGRGEQYF. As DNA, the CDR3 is TGCGCCAGCAGCTTTACGGGACAGGGTCGTGGCGAGCAGTACTTC. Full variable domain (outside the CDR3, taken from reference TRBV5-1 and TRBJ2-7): KAGVTQTPRYLIKTRGQQVTLSCSPISGHRSVSWYQQTPGQGLQFLFEYFSETQRNKGNFPGRFSGRQFSNSRSEMNVSTLELGDSALYLCASSFTGQGRGEQYFGPGTRLTVT.

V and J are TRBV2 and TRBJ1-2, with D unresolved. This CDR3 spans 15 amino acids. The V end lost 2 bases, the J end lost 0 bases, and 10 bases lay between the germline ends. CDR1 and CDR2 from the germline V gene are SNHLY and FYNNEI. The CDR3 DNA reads TGTGCCAGCAGTGAATTTAGGGCGACTAACTATGGCTACACCTTC. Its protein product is CASSEFRATNYGYTF.

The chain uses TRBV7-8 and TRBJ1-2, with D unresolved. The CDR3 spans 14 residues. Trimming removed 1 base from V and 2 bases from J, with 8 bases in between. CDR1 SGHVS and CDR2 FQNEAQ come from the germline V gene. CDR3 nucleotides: TGTGCCAGCAGCTTAGTCGTCTCGAACTATGGCTACACCTTC. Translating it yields CASSLVVSNYGYTF.

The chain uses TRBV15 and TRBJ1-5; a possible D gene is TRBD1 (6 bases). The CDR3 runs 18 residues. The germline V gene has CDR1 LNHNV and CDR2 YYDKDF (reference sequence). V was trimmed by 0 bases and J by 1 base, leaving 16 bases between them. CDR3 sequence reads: CATSREQVAGTSNQPQHF. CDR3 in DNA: TGTGCCACCAGCAGAGAACAGGTCGCGGGGACAAGCAATCAGCCCCAGCATTTT.

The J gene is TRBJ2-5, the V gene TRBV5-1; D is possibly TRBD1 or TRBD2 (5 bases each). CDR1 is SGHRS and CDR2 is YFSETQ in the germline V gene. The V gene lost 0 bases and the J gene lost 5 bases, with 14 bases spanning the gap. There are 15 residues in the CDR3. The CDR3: CASSLAGTPGETQYF. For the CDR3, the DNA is TGCGCCAGCAGCTTGGCCGGGACGCCGGGTGAGACCCAGTACTTC.

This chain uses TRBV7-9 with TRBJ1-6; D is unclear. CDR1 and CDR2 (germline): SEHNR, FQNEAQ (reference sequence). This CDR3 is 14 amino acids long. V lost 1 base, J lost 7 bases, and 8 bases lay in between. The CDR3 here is CASSLEGRNSPLHF. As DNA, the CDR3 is TGTGCCAGCAGCTTAGAGGGTAGGAATTCACCCCTCCACTTT.

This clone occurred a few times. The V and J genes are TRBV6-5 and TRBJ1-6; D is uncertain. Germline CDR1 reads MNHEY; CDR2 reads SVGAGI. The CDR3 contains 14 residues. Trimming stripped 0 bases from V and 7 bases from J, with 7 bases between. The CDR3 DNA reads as TGTGCCAGCAGTTACTCGAGCGGGAATTCACCCCTCCACTTT. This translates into CASSYSSGNSPLHF.

The CDR3 loop is CASSLVSGGTDTQYF. CDR3 nucleotide sequence: TGCGCCAGCAGCTTGGTTTCGGGGGGGACAGATACGCAGTATTTT. The V and J genes are TRBV5-1 and TRBJ2-3; 8 bases are shared with TRBD2. With V trimmed by 0 bases and J by 3 bases, 3 bases remained unmatched. This CDR3 contains 15 residues. Germline V gene lookup returns CDR1 SGHRS and CDR2 YFSETQ. The variable domain in full, completed from reference TRBV5-1 and TRBJ2-3, reads KAGVTQTPRYLIKTRGQQVTLSCSPISGHRSVSWYQQTPGQGLQFLFEYFSETQRNKGNFPGRFSGRQFSNSRSEMNVSTLELGDSALYLCASSLVSGGTDTQYFGPGTRLTVL.

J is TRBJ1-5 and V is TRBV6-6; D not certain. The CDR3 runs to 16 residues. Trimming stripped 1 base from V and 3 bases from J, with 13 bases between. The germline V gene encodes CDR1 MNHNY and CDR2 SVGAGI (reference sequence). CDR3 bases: TGTGCCAGCAGTTACTTACAAGCAAGTTCCAATCAGCCCCAGCATTTT. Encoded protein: CASSYLQASSNQPQHF.

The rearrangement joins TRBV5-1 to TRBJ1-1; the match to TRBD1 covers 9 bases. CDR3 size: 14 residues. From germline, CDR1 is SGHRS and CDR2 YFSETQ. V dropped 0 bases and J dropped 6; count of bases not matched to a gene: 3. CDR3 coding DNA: TGCGCCAGCAGCTTGGACAGGGGGCGGGCTGAAGCTTTCTTT. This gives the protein CASSLDRGRAEAFF.